The sequence of this T cell receptor beta chain was determined in a study of response to subunit inactivated influenza vaccine. Study-level points and caveats: Few new T cells, the authors suggested, are recruited by each seasonal influenza vaccination.

The V gene end was trimmed by 1 base and the J gene end by 4 bases; junction bases not matched to a gene: 10. The CDR3 length is 17 residues. The V gene's germline CDR1 is SEHNR and CDR2 FQNEAQ (reference sequence). TCRdb called the RT-PCR reads again in MiXCR, with one record for every CDR3 protein. This table has 650,000 to 800,000 distinct CDR3 sequences, less than 20% appearing once. This clonotype showed up just a few times. Its specificity is unknown. This specimen was PBMCs from blood, taken roughly 5 days after vaccination. The source of this sequence is a man aged 45 to 65 who received an inactivated influenza vaccine. The chain has TRBV7-9 and TRBJ1-2, with 9 positions matching TRBD1. This CDR3 reads CASSLGPGQGLSYGYTF. The CDR3, as DNA: TGTGCCAGCAGCTTAGGTCCGGGACAGGGTCTTAGCTATGGCTACACCTTC.